This TCR beta chain was observed in a study of glioma-infiltrating T cells. General study findings and limits: Tissue-blood divergence was below expectation in non-neoplastic patients, above in gliomas.

TCR alpha and beta CDR3 regions were amplified from RNA using iRepertoire nested multiplex PCR. One-step reverse transcription and amplification started from around 100-400 ng of tissue mRNA or PBMC total RNA. TCRdb re-called the multiplex PCR reads through MiXCR, storing one row per CDR3 protein. The data contain more than 95,000 distinct CDR3 sequences, around 29% of them seen just once; the ten biggest clones take up around 40%. This clonotype was recorded at least ten times. Its target is unknown. The receptor comes from a human donor with low-grade glioma or glioblastoma, undergoing nonglioma brain surgery, or in good health (not recorded which). Specimen: glioma tissue, nonneoplastic brain tissue, or PBMCs (not recorded which).

The chain's CDR3 is CASSESRGQGFF. The CDR3 region has the DNA TGTGCCAGCAGTGAAAGTAGGGGACAGGGGTTCTTC. The V gene is TRBV6-1, the J gene TRBJ2-1, with TRBD1 identical over 9 bases. Germline CDR1 and CDR2: MNHNS and SASEGT. The CDR3 runs 12 residues. V shed 2 bases, J shed 15 bases, and the junction held 5 bases outside the gene matches.